This T cell receptor (beta chain) was recovered during a study of T-cell memory formation after mild COVID-19. General observations from the study: Contracting CD4+ clones sat mainly in CM and EM; CD8+ in EMRA. Confirmation was lacking for SARS-CoV-2 specificity of second-wave clones that peaked on day 37.

In germline, CDR1 is SGHVS, CDR2 FNYEAQ. The V and J ends lost 5 bases and 5 bases respectively, with 6 bases between them. The CDR3 runs to 11 residues. TCRdb reprocessed the 5' RACE reads via MiXCR and lists one record per CDR3 protein. The sample has 190,000 or so distinct CDR3 sequences, around 30% seen once. Concerning this clonotype itself: Its target is not known.

This sequence joins TRBV7-6 and TRBJ2-5; D is unclear. The sample taken for sequencing was PBMCs or a T cell subset sorted from them (not recorded which). The sequence was obtained from an adult woman who had mild COVID-19 (a few samples of this study predate the infection). Cell type and time point are not known. The CDR3: CASSDRETQYF. For the CDR3, the DNA is TGTGCCAGCAGCGATCGGGAGACCCAGTACTTC.